These 7 T cell receptor beta chains originate from one sample sequenced in a study of shared clonotypes between healthy human individuals. Sequencing was performed with immunoSEQ multiplex PCR; in TCRdb, only in-frame clones are kept and a portion is missing. The sample lists 2 million or so clones, about 95% occurring once. The source material was naive CD4+ T cells sorted from blood. Subset specified: CD45RA+ positively selected. The origin of the receptors is a man younger than 35 in good health.

The CDR3 DNA follows: TGTGCCAGCAGCCGGGTCCGGGACAGGGACTACAATGAGCAGTTCTTC. The encoded protein is CASSRVRDRDYNEQFF. This rearrangement joins TRBV5-6 to TRBJ2-1; 9 bases match TRBD1. V lost 4 bases and J lost 3; bases outside the gene matches: 8. The CDR3 sequence is 16 residues long. Germline CDR1 SGHDT, CDR2 YYEEEE. Drawing the rest from reference TRBV5-6 and TRBJ2-1, the complete variable domain is DAGVTQSPTHLIKTRGQQVTLRCSPKSGHDTVSWYQQALGQGPQFIFQYYEEEERQRGNFPDRFSGHQFPNYSSELNVNALLLGDSALYLCASSRVRDRDYNEQFFGPGTRLTVL.

J is TRBJ2-3 and V is TRBV4-1; D is tentatively TRBD1 or TRBD2 (5 bases each). This CDR3 comprises 17 residues. The V end lost 2 bases, the J end lost 11 bases, and 26 bases lay between the germline ends. Germline values: CDR1 MGHRA, CDR2 YSYEKL. Written as DNA, the CDR3 is TGCGCCAGCAGCCAAAACTCGTACTGGGACCAAGGTACGGGGCAGTATTTT. Translating it yields CASSQNSYWDQGTGQYF.

This clone has just one count. This rearrangement joins TRBV19 to TRBJ1-5; D remains ambiguous. Trimming cost V 6 bases and J 2 bases, with 11 bases left between them. The CDR3 consists of 14 residues. In germline, CDR1 is LNHDA, CDR2 SQIVND (reference sequence). The CDR3 sequence is CASRPSPGNQPQHF. For the CDR3, the DNA is TGTGCCAGTAGGCCCTCGCCGGGCAATCAGCCCCAGCATTTT.

The V and J genes are TRBV9 and TRBJ2-2; tentatively, D is TRBD2 (5 bases). V was pared by 2 bases and J by 1 base, with 9 bases between. In germline, CDR1 is SGDLS, CDR2 YYNGEE. This CDR3 comprises 15 residues. DNA for the CDR3: TGTGCCAGCAGCGTCTACGGAGGGAACACCGGGGAGCTGTTTTTT. Its translation: CASSVYGGNTGELFF.

CDR3 DNA: TGCGCCAGCAGCTGGGGACTAGCGGAGAGCACAGATACGCAGTATTTT. The encoded protein is CASSWGLAESTDTQYF. The rearrangement links TRBV5-1 to TRBJ2-3; 11 nucleotides line up with TRBD2. With V trimmed by 3 bases and J by 0 bases, 3 bases remained unmatched. This CDR3 is 16 amino acids long. CDR1 SGHRS and CDR2 YFSETQ come from the germline V gene.

CDR3 region: CASNRQGSYEQYF. DNA for the CDR3: TGTGCCAGCAATCGACAGGGCTCCTACGAGCAGTACTTC. The V gene is TRBV6-1, the J gene TRBJ2-7; 7 bases match TRBD1. The CDR3 is 13 amino acids. The trim removed 7 bases at V and 0 bases at J, leaving 3 bases unmatched. Germline CDR1 MNHNS, CDR2 SASEGT.

This clone was counted a single time. The chain uses TRBV5-6 and TRBJ1-6; D is perhaps TRBD1 (6 bases). CDR3 length equals 15 residues. V lost 2 bases and J lost 7, with 13 bases in between. CDR1 is SGHDT, CDR2 YYEEEE, per germline. The CDR3 DNA follows: TGTGCCAGCAGCTTACGGACAGTTTCGAATTCACCCCTCCACTTT. Residues: CASSLRTVSNSPLHF.